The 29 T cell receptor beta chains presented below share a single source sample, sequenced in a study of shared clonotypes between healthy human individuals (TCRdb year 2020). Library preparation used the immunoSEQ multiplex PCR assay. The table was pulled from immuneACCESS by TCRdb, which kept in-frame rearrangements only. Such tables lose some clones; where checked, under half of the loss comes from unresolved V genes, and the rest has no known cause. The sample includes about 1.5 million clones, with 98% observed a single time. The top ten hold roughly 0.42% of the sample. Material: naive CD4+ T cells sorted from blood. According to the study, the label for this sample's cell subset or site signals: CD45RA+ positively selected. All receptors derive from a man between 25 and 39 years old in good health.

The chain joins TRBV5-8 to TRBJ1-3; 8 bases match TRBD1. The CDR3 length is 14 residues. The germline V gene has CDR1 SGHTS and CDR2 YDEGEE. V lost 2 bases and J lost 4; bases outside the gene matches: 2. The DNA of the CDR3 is TGTGCCAGCAGCTTCCAGGGGGCGGGAAACACCATATATTTT. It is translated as CASSFQGAGNTIYF. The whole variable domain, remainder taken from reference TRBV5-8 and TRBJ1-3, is EAGVTQSPTHLIKTRGQQATLRCSPISGHTSVYWYQQALGLGLQFLLWYDEGEERNRGNFPPRFSGRQFPNYSSELNVNALELEDSALYLCASSFQGAGNTIYFGEGSWLTVV.

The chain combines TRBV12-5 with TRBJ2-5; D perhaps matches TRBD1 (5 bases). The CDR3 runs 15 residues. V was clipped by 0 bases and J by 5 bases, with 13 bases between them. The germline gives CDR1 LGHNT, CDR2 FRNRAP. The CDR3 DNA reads TGTGCTAGTGGTTTGGTACAGGCGGCGGCGGAGACCCAGTACTTC. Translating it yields CASGLVQAAAETQYF.

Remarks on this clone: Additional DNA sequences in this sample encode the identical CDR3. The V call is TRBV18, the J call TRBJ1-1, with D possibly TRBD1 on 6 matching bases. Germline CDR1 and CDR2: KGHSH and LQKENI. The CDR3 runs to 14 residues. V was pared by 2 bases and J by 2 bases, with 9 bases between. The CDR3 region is CASSPLDSNTEAFF. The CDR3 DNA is TGTGCCAGCTCACCATTGGACAGCAACACTGAAGCTTTCTTT.

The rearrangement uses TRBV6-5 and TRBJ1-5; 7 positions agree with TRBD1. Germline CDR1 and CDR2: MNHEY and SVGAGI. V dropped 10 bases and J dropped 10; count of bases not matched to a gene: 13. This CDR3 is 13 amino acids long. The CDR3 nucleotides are TGTGCCACAAAGCCCCCCACAGGGGCCCCCCAGCATTTT. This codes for CATKPPTGAPQHF.

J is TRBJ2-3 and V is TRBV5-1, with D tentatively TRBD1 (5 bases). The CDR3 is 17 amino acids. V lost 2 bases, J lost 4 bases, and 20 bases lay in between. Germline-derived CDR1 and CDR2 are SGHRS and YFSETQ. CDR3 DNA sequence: TGCGCCAGCAGCTTACACCAGGCCAGGGTTTCCCCAGATACGCAGTATTTT. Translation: CASSLHQARVSPDTQYF.

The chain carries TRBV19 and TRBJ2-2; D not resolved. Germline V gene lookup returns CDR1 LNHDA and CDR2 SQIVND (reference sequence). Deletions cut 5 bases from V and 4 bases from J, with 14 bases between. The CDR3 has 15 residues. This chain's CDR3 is CASSPPGLITGELFF. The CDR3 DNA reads TGTGCCAGTAGTCCTCCGGGCCTTATCACCGGGGAGCTGTTTTTT. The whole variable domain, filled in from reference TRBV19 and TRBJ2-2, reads DGGITQSPKYLFRKEGQNVTLSCEQNLNHDAMYWYRQDPGQGLRLIYYSQIVNDFQKGDIAEGYSVSREKKESFPLTVTSAQKNPTAFYLCASSPPGLITGELFFGEGSRLTVL.

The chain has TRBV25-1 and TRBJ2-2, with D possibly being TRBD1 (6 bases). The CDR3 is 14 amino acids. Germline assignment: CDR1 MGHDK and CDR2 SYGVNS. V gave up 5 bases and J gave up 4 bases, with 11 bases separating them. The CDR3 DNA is TGTGCCAGCAGTAGAACAGGGTTCACCGGGGAGCTGTTTTTT. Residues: CASSRTGFTGELFF. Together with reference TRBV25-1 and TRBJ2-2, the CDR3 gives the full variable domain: EADIYQTPRYLVIGTGKKITLECSQTMGHDKMYWYQQDPGMELHLIHYSYGVNSTEKGDLSSESTVSRIRTEHFPLTLESARPSHTSQYLCASSRTGFTGELFFGEGSRLTVL.

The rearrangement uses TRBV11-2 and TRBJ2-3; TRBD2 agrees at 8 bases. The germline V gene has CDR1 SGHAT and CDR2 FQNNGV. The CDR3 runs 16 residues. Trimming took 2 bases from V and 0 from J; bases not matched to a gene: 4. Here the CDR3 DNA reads TGTGCCAGCAGCTTATCACTAGCGGCGAGCACAGATACGCAGTATTTT. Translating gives CASSLSLAASTDTQYF.

CDR3 residues: CASRATESATEAFF. In DNA, the CDR3 is TGTGCCAGCAGGGCAACAGAGAGCGCCACTGAAGCTTTCTTT. The genes are TRBV2 and TRBJ1-1, with D hard to call. The V gene lost 6 bases and the J gene lost 4 bases, with 15 bases spanning the gap. This CDR3 is 14 amino acids long. Germline V gene sequence: CDR1 SNHLY, CDR2 FYNNEI.

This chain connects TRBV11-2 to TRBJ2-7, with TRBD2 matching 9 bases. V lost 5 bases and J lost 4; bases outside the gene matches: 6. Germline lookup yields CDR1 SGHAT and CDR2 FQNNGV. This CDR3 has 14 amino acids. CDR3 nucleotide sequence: TGTGCCAGCAGCAGAGTAGCGGGAGCTTACGAGCAGTACTTC. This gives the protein CASSRVAGAYEQYF. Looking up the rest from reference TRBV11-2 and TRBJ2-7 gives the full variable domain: EAGVAQSPRYKIIEKRQSVAFWCNPISGHATLYWYQQILGQGPKLLIQFQNNGVVDDSQLPKDRFSAERLKGVDSTLKIQPAKLEDSAVYLCASSRVAGAYEQYFGPGTRLTVT.

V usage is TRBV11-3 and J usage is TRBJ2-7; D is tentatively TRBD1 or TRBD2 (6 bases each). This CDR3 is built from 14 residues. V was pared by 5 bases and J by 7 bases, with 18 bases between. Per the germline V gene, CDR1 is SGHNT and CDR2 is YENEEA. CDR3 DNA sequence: TGTGCCAGCAGCCCGGATGTTGGGGGGCGGGAGCAGTACTTC. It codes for CASSPDVGGREQYF.

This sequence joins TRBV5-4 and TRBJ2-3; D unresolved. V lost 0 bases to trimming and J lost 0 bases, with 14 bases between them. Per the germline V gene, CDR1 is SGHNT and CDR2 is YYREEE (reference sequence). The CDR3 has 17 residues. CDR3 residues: CASSLVVRAPSTDTQYF. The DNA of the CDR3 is TGTGCCAGCAGCTTGGTGGTACGTGCTCCTAGCACAGATACGCAGTATTTT.

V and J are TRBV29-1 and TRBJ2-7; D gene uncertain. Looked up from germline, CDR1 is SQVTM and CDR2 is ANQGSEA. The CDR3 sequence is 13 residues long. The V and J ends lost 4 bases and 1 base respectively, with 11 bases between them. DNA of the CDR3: TGCAGCGTTGGGGGAAAAGGGTCCTACGAGCAGTACTTC. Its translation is CSVGGKGSYEQYF.

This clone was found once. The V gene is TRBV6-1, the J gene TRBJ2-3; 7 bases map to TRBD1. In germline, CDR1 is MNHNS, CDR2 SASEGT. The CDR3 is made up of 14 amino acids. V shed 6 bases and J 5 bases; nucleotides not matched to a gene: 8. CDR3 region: CASRFQGVGDTQYF. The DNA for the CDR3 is TGTGCCAGCAGATTCCAGGGGGTAGGAGATACGCAGTATTTT.

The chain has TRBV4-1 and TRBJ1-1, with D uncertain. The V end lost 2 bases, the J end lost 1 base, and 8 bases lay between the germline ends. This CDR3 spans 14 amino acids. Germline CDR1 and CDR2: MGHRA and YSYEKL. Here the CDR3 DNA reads TGCGCCAGCAGCCAACTACAATGGAACACTGAAGCTTTCTTT. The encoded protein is CASSQLQWNTEAFF.

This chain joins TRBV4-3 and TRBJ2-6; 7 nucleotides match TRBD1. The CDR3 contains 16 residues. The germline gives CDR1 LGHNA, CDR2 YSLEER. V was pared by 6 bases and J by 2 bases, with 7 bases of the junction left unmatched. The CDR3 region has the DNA TGCGCCAGCAGTCAAACCGGGACAGCTGGGGCCAACGTCCTGACTTTC. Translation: CASSQTGTAGANVLTF.

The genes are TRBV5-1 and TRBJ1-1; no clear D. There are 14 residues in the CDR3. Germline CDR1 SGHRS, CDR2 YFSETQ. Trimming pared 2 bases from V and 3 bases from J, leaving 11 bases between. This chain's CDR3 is CASSLTVADTEAFF. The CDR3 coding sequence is TGCGCCAGCAGCTTAACTGTCGCCGACACTGAAGCTTTCTTT.

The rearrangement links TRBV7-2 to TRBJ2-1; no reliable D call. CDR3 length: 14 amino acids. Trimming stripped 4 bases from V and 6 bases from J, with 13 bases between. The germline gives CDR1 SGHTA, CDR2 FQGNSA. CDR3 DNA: TGTGCCAGCAGCTCCGCGACTCTTTTCAATGAGCAGTTCTTC. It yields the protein CASSSATLFNEQFF.

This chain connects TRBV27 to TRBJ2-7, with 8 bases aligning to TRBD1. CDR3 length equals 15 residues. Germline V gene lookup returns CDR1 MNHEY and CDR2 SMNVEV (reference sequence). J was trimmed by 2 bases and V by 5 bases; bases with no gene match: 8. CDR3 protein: CASSPTGTGPYEQYF. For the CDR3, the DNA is TGTGCCAGCAGTCCAACCGGGACAGGACCCTACGAGCAGTACTTC.

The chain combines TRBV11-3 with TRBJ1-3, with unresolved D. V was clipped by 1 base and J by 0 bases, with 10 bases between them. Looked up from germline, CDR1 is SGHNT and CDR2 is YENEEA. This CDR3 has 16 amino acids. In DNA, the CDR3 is TGTGCCAGCAGCTTAGGACCAATCGACTCTGGAAACACCATATATTTT. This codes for CASSLGPIDSGNTIYF. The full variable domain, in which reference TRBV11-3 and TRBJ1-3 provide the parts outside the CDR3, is EAGVVQSPRYKIIEKKQPVAFWCNPISGHNTLYWYLQNLGQGPELLIRYENEEAVDDSQLPKDRFSAERLKGVDSTLKIQPAELGDSAVYLCASSLGPIDSGNTIYFGEGSWLTVV.

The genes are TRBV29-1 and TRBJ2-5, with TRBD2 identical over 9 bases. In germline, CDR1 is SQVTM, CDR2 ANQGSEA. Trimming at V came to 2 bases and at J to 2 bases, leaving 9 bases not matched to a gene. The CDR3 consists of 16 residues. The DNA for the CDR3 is TGCAGCGTTGAATGGTTCAGACTAGCGGAACAAGAGACCCAGTACTTC. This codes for CSVEWFRLAEQETQYF.

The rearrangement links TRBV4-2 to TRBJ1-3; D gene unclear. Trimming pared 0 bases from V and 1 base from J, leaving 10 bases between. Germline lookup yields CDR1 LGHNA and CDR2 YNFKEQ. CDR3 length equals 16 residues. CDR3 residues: CASSQDFRQSGNTIYF. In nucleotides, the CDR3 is TGTGCCAGCAGCCAAGATTTCCGACAATCTGGAAACACCATATATTTT.

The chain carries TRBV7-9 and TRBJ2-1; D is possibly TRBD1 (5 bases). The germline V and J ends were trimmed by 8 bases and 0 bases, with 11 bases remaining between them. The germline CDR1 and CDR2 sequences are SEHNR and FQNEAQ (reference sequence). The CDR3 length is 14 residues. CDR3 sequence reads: CASPGRGSYNEQFF. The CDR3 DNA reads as TGTGCCAGCCCCGGAAGGGGCTCCTACAATGAGCAGTTCTTC. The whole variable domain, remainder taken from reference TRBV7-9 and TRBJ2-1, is DTGVSQNPRHKITKRGQNVTFRCDPISEHNRLYWYRQTLGQGPEFLTYFQNEAQLEKSRLLSDRFSAERPKGSFSTLEIQRTEQGDSAMYLCASPGRGSYNEQFFGPGTRLTVL.

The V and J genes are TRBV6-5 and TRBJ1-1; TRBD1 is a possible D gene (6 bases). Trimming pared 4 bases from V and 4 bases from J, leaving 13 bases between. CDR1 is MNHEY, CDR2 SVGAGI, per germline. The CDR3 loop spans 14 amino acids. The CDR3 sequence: CASSFTGSSTEAFF. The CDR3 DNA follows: TGTGCCAGCAGTTTCACAGGGAGTAGCACTGAAGCTTTCTTT.

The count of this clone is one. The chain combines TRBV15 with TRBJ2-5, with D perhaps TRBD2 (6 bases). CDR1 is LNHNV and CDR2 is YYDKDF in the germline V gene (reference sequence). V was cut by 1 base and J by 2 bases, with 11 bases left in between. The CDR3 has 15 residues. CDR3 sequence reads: CATSRVWGEQETQYF. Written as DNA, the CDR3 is TGTGCCACCAGCAGAGTTTGGGGGGAACAAGAGACCCAGTACTTC.

CDR3 loop: CASSLFTQPLGGSGEQYF. The DNA for the CDR3 is TGTGCCAGCAGCTTGTTTACCCAACCCCTAGGGGGGAGTGGCGAGCAGTACTTC. The chain uses TRBV7-2 and TRBJ2-7, with D possibly called TRBD1 or TRBD2 (6 bases each). This CDR3 has 18 amino acids. Trimming removed 3 bases from V and 6 bases from J, with 27 bases in between. CDR1 is SGHTA, CDR2 FQGNSA, per germline.

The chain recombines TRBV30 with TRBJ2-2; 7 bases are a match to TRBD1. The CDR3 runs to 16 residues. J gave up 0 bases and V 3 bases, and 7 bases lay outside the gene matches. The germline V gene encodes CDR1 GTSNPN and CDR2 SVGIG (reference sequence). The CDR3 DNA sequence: TGTGCCTGGAGGTCAGTGACAGGGCCGAACACCGGGGAGCTGTTTTTT. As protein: CAWRSVTGPNTGELFF.

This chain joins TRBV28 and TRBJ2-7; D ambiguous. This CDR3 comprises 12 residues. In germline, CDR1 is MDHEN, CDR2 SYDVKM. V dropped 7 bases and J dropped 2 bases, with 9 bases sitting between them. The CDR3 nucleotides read TGTGCCAGCACAATCTCGCCCTACGAGCAGTACTTC. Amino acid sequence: CASTISPYEQYF.

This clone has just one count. In nucleotides, the CDR3 is TGTGCCACCAGCGAGGGTACGGAGACCCAGTACTTC. Its protein product is CATSEGTETQYF. The genes are TRBV15 and TRBJ2-5; D is possibly TRBD2 (5 bases). Germline CDR1 reads LNHNV; CDR2 reads YYDKDF (reference sequence). The ends were cut back, 5 bases at V and 5 bases at J, with 9 bases in the middle. CDR3 length: 12 amino acids.